This T cell receptor beta chain originates from a study of a mutant IDH1 vaccine in newly diagnosed glioma. Study-level information: Treated patients showed a male proportion of approximately 62%, a female proportion of around 40%, and a mean age of around 39 years. Patients' prior therapy spanned radiotherapy, temozolomide, or both; most underwent both.

V dropped 2 bases and J dropped 2 bases, with 15 bases sitting between them. The CDR3 is made up of 16 amino acids. Germline V gene lookup returns CDR1 SGDLS and CDR2 YYNGEE. On this clone itself: The antigen is undetermined.

Measured with immunoSEQ multiplex PCR; TCRdb has only the in-frame clones, and not every one. The data show approximately 61,000 clones, around 81% seen once. Indicated time point: week 35, safety follow-up. A single vaccine dose contained 300 ug of mutant IDH1 20-mer peptide, and topical imiquimod was used with it. New IDH1-mutant, ATRX-lost WHO grade 3 or 4 astrocytomas occurred in donors. This sequence originates from a man aged 40-50 years with glioma. The chain couples TRBV9 to TRBJ2-3; possible D gene TRBD2, 6 bases. Sequencing was performed on PBMCs, taken from a glioma patient whose treatment included an IDH1 peptide vaccine. CDR3 sequence: CASSVGSALHTDTQYF. CDR3 DNA: TGTGCCAGCAGCGTCGGGAGCGCCCTTCACACAGATACGCAGTATTTT.